This T cell receptor beta chain was obtained from a study of CD8 T cells in Susac syndrome. CD8+ and CD4+ T cells from blood underwent TCR beta sequencing. With random hexamers, about 0.5 to 1 ug RNA was reverse transcribed. Amplification of TCR beta CDR3 was carried out by immunoSEQ multiplex PCR, which covered 54 Vbeta and 13 Jbeta segments. TCRdb independently ran MiXCR on the immunoSEQ multiplex PCR reads; one entry per CDR3 protein. Among under 200,000 distinct CDR3 sequences, around 90% were seen once, and the ten largest hold 0.065% to 0.1%. This CDR3 has 14 amino acids. Deletions cut 5 bases from V and 4 bases from J, with 15 bases between. Per germline, CDR1 MDHEN and CDR2 SYDVKM.

The TCR sequence derives from a human donor in good health. The chain joins TRBV28 to TRBJ2-7, with D possibly being TRBD1 or TRBD2 (5 bases each). The sequenced sample consisted of CD4+ T cells from PBMCs. In nucleotides, the CDR3 is TGTGCCAGCAGTGCCTACAGGAGGCCGTACGAGCAGTACTTC. Amino acids: CASSAYRRPYEQYF.